This T cell receptor beta chain was sequenced for a study of T cells in Graves' hyperthyroidism and ophthalmopathy. This CDR3 is 13 amino acids long. Trimming cost V 3 bases and J 4 bases, with 7 bases left between them. Germline CDR1 reads LNHDA; CDR2 reads SQIVND (reference sequence). Study-wide results and limits: Most thyroid clonotypes expanded above 0.001 appeared in blood too.

TCR beta CDR3 region amplification was performed from RNA transcripts. The HTBI primer set was used in a first-round RT-PCR of the TCR CDR3. TCRdb reprocessed the multiplex PCR reads via MiXCR and lists one record per CDR3 protein. The profile shows 450,000 to 700,000 distinct CDR3 sequences, around 45% of them singletons. This clonotype was found many times. Its antigen remains unidentified. The clonotype was recovered from an adult woman with Graves' disease, either hyperthyroidism or ophthalmopathy (not recorded which). Sequencing was carried out using peripheral blood or thyroid tissue (not recorded which). This chain uses TRBV19 with TRBJ1-5, with no clear D. In DNA form, the CDR3 reads TGTGCCAGTAGTATTCAGCGAAATCAGCCCCAGCATTTT. It encodes CASSIQRNQPQHF.